Each of the 19 T cell receptor beta chains below was sequenced from the same sample in a study of T cell responses to AZD1222 COVID-19 vaccine. Sequencing used immunoSEQ multiplex PCR; TCRdb keeps in-frame clones, though not all of them. The sample lists 110,000 to 150,000 clones; approximately 91% were seen once. The source material was peripheral blood, sampled on day 0 of AZD1222 vaccination. These TCRs come from an adult in good health.

The V and J genes are TRBV28 and TRBJ1-2, with D hard to call. V lost 2 bases to trimming and J lost 7 bases, with 2 bases between them. This CDR3 region has 10 residues. CDR1 is MDHEN and CDR2 is SYDVKM in the germline V gene. CDR3 residues: CASSLGGYTF. For the CDR3, the DNA is TGTGCCAGCAGTTTAGGTGGCTACACCTTC.

The CDR3: CASSVGAGQPQHF. The CDR3 DNA sequence: TGTGCCAGCAGTGTGGGGGCTGGACAGCCCCAGCATTTT. V and J are TRBV6-4 and TRBJ1-5; tentative D call: TRBD1 (6 bases). The CDR3 is 13 residues long. Trimming took 4 bases from V and 7 from J, leaving 11 bases between them. CDR1 and CDR2 from the germline V gene are MRHNA and SNTAGT.

The chain has TRBV11-2 and TRBJ1-2; D ambiguous. V lost 1 base to trimming and J lost 5 bases, with 8 bases between them. CDR1 is SGHAT and CDR2 is FQNNGV in the germline V gene. The CDR3 runs 13 residues. CDR3 nucleotide sequence: TGTGCCAGCAGCTTAGGGGCAGCTTATGGCTACACCTTC. Amino acids: CASSLGAAYGYTF. Together with reference TRBV11-2 and TRBJ1-2, the CDR3 gives the full variable domain: EAGVAQSPRYKIIEKRQSVAFWCNPISGHATLYWYQQILGQGPKLLIQFQNNGVVDDSQLPKDRFSAERLKGVDSTLKIQPAKLEDSAVYLCASSLGAAYGYTFGSGTRLTVV.

This clone showed up many times. V is TRBV5-1 and J is TRBJ2-6; D perhaps matches TRBD1 (6 bases). The CDR3 has 16 amino acids. The germline V gene has CDR1 SGHRS and CDR2 YFSETQ. With 4 bases removed from V and 1 base from J, the gap between germline ends came to 12 bases. The CDR3 sequence is CASSLTGSSGANVLTF. DNA of the CDR3: TGCGCCAGCAGCCTAACAGGGAGTTCTGGGGCCAACGTCCTGACTTTC. The variable domain in full, with the rest retrieved from reference TRBV5-1 and TRBJ2-6, is KAGVTQTPRYLIKTRGQQVTLSCSPISGHRSVSWYQQTPGQGLQFLFEYFSETQRNKGNFPGRFSGRQFSNSRSEMNVSTLELGDSALYLCASSLTGSSGANVLTFGAGSRLTVL.

This chain links TRBV2 with TRBJ1-2; 11 bases align to TRBD1. CDR1 is SNHLY and CDR2 is FYNNEI in the germline V gene. J gave up 4 bases and V 6 bases, and 7 bases lay outside the gene matches. The CDR3 runs to 15 residues. The CDR3 spells CASRVTGTGGYGYTF. The CDR3 nucleotides are TGTGCCAGCAGGGTGACCGGGACAGGGGGCTATGGCTACACCTTC.

The chain links TRBV12-5 to TRBJ2-3; D gene uncertain. CDR1 is LGHNT, CDR2 FRNRAP, per germline. CDR3 length: 11 residues. V was clipped by 1 base and J by 5 bases, with 1 base between them. This CDR3 reads CASGLGDTQYF. In nucleotides, the CDR3 is TGTGCTAGTGGTTTGGGAGATACGCAGTATTTT.

V gene TRBV30 combines with J gene TRBJ1-3; D is undetermined. The CDR3 covers 16 residues. The V end was cut by 0 bases, the J end by 0 bases, with 12 bases between. Germline V CDR1 and CDR2: GTSNPN, SVGIG (reference sequence). This chain's CDR3 is CAWSVEGASSGNTIYF. In DNA form, the CDR3 reads TGTGCCTGGAGTGTAGAGGGCGCGAGCTCTGGAAACACCATATATTTT.

The chain combines TRBV11-2 with TRBJ2-1; 7 bases align to TRBD2. The CDR3 has 17 residues. Unmatched junction bases numbered 12, after V lost 3 bases and J lost 4 bases. Germline assignment: CDR1 SGHAT and CDR2 FQNNGV. CDR3 DNA: TGTGCCAGCAGCTTGGCAAGGGGAGGGAGAGCGTACAATGAGCAGTTCTTC. It translates to CASSLARGGRAYNEQFF.

The V and J genes are TRBV5-4 and TRBJ1-5, with TRBD1 matching 9 bases. The CDR3 is made up of 14 amino acids. V was clipped by 4 bases and J by 5 bases; unmatched bases: 4. The germline gives CDR1 SGHNT, CDR2 YYREEE (reference sequence). CDR3: CASSPTGGHQPQHF. Here the CDR3 DNA reads TGTGCCAGCAGCCCGACAGGGGGACATCAGCCCCAGCATTTT.

The chain couples TRBV15 to TRBJ2-1, with 9 nucleotides matching TRBD2. V shed 2 bases, J shed 8 bases, and the junction held 4 bases outside the gene matches. Per the germline V gene, CDR1 is LNHNV and CDR2 is YYDKDF (reference sequence). There are 14 residues in the CDR3. The CDR3 loop is CATSRRSGGDEQFF. CDR3 nucleotides: TGTGCCACCAGCAGACGTAGCGGGGGAGATGAGCAGTTCTTC. The entire variable domain, with the rest obtained from reference TRBV15 and TRBJ2-1, is as follows: DAMVIQNPRYQVTQFGKPVTLSCSQTLNHNVMYWYQQKSSQAPKLLFHYYDKDFNNEADTPDNFQSRRPNTSFCFLDIRSPGLGDTAMYLCATSRRSGGDEQFFGPGTRLTVL.

This clone was seen a single time. This rearrangement joins TRBV21-1 to TRBJ1-1; the D call TRBD1 from the table was never checked on the DNA. TRBV21-1 is marked as a pseudogene. This CDR3 has 15 amino acids. CDR3 protein: CASSKGQGMNTEAFF. In DNA form, the CDR3 reads TGTGCCAGCAGCAAGGGACAGGGGATGAACACTGAAGCTTTCTTT.

The genes are TRBV11-2 and TRBJ1-4; D possibly corresponds to TRBD1 (5 bases). Germline values: CDR1 SGHAT, CDR2 FQNNGV. The CDR3 totals 16 residues. Trimming removed 1 base from V and 7 bases from J, with 16 bases in between. The DNA for the CDR3 is TGTGCCAGCAGCTTAGTAGGGTTGACAAGGGGTGAAAAACTGTTTTTT. As protein: CASSLVGLTRGEKLFF.

The chain uses TRBV5-8 and TRBJ2-3; D gene ambiguous. V lost 4 bases and J lost 5, with 14 bases in between. The CDR3 has 14 residues. Per the germline V gene, CDR1 is SGHTS and CDR2 is YDEGEE. The CDR3 region is CASSTGQAVDTQYF. The DNA for the CDR3 is TGTGCCAGCAGCACCGGGCAGGCGGTAGATACGCAGTATTTT.

The chain carries TRBV3-1 (or the pseudogene TRBV3-2) and TRBJ1-1; the match to TRBD1 covers 8 bases. Trimming at V came to 3 bases and at J to 1 base, leaving 4 bases not matched to a gene. The CDR3 sequence is 15 residues long. CDR1 is LGHDT and CDR2 is YNNKEL in the germline V gene (reference sequence). The CDR3 region has the DNA TGTGCCAGCAGCCACCGGGACAGGAAGAACACTGAAGCTTTCTTT. Translating it yields CASSHRDRKNTEAFF.

This chain uses TRBV4-1 with TRBJ2-7; 8 bases match TRBD1. Germline CDR1 reads MGHRA; CDR2 reads YSYEKL. The CDR3 runs 15 residues. Losses at the gene ends were 1 base for V and 2 bases for J; bases not matched to a gene: 4. The chain's CDR3 is CASSQGPGGAYEQYF. Written as DNA, the CDR3 is TGCGCCAGCAGCCAAGGTCCAGGGGGCGCCTACGAGCAGTACTTC.

This chain joins TRBV3-1 (or the pseudogene TRBV3-2) and TRBJ1-2, with 9 bases identical to TRBD1. V trimming: 2 bases; J trimming: 8 bases; junction bases outside the gene matches: 3. The CDR3 covers 13 residues. CDR1 and CDR2 from the germline V gene are LGHDT and YNNKEL (reference sequence). CDR3 in DNA: TGTGCCAGCAGCCAATCGGACAGGGGCGGCTACACCTTC. Amino acid sequence: CASSQSDRGGYTF.

This chain joins TRBV5-1 and TRBJ1-1, with 7 bases matching TRBD1. The CDR3 runs 16 residues. V lost 1 base to trimming and J lost 5 bases; unmatched junction nucleotides: 11. In germline, CDR1 is SGHRS, CDR2 YFSETQ. CDR3 amino acids: CASSLSQGRFRTEAFF. The CDR3, as DNA: TGCGCCAGCAGCTTGTCACAGGGGCGGTTTAGGACTGAAGCTTTCTTT.

The chain recombines TRBV6-2 or TRBV6-3 with TRBJ2-2; 8 nucleotides line up with TRBD2. Trimming cost V 5 bases and J 6 bases; bases outside gene matches: 14. The CDR3 has 17 residues. CDR1 and CDR2 (germline): MNHEY, SVGEGT. CDR3 region: CASSRFTGGPTAGELFF. The DNA of the CDR3 is TGTGCCAGCAGTCGCTTCACGGGGGGGCCGACGGCCGGGGAGCTGTTTTTT.

This chain links TRBV27 with TRBJ1-6; 8 nucleotides align to TRBD1. The CDR3 loop spans 15 amino acids. The germline gives CDR1 MNHEY, CDR2 SMNVEV (reference sequence). The V gene end was trimmed by 4 bases and the J gene end by 3 bases; junction bases not matched to a gene: 2. The CDR3 loop reads CASSSGQGYNSPLHF. As DNA, the CDR3 is TGTGCCAGCAGTTCAGGACAGGGCTATAATTCACCCCTCCACTTT.